The present TCR beta chain was sequenced within a study of beta chain features in type 1 diabetes listed by TCRdb under 2018. For the wider study: Patients and healthy donors did not differ in mean age, gender distribution, total cell number or subset yield. Across all samples, some 100,000,000 sorted cells were examined, and cell number per subset correlated strongly with RNA yield. In the study, TCRB repertoires of sorted circulating CD4+ T cell subsets from recently diagnosed type 1 diabetes patients were compared with those of matched healthy donors. Regulatory and stem cell-like memory subsets were obtained from only 8 patients and roughly 8 healthy donors, while naive and central memory subsets were obtained from all 30 or so donors.

With respect to this clone: Its antigen is currently not known. Per-base quality was not reported, and no clone a single base away is much larger than it.

All of the isolated RNA was reverse transcribed with the High Capacity cDNA Reverse Transcription Kit, so expressed TCRB transcripts were sequenced. Naive, central memory and regulatory T cell samples underwent deep immunoSEQ sequencing, averaging around 3.7 million total reads per sample. Sorted cells were lysed in RLT buffer and RNA was extracted with DNase-treated RNeasy Micro or Mini kits, depending on cell number. Each cell subset was processed separately to prevent cross-contamination, with patient and healthy donor samples processed together. The immunoSEQ multiplex PCR was used to amplify TCRB sequences from cDNA, yielding 87-bp fragments that span the CDR3 region. Sequencing of the amplicons was performed on the Illumina HiSeq platform. Regarding the original processing steps: PCR bias was computationally corrected using synthetic template baselines, reads within Hamming distance 2 were collapsed, and singletons that could not be merged were discarded. Reads were aligned against IMGT so that V, D and J genes, CDR3 length and insertions or deletions at six rearrangement sites could be assigned. Clonotype counts were normalized to sorted cell number within each subset before computing true diversity and Gini coefficients with the tcR R package. The overlap coefficient, calculated on TCRB nucleotide sequences, was used to quantify repertoire sharing. As a proxy for the pre-selection repertoire, out-of-frame TCRB sequences from naive cells were analyzed. TCRdb holds this immuneACCESS table with in-frame rearrangements only. Some clones are missing; in checked studies, unresolved V genes explain under half, and the rest has no known cause. V and J calls and clone size are given by that table; D and trimming were obtained from the DNA. In all, the sample holds hundreds of thousands of clones, and about 14% of those were seen once. The ten largest clones represent about 0.093% of the sample.

CDR1 and CDR2 are read off the germline V gene as SGDLS and YYNGEE. The CDR3, cysteine through phenylalanine, is 15 amino acids long. Solely the CDR3 DNA is kept, with 45 bases framed from the first base. V and J are truncated by 1 base and 5 bases respectively, leaving an intervening sequence of 16 bases. From each donor, a single peripheral blood sample of 100 to 150 mL on average was drawn into heparinised tubes. Using a panel that included CD45RO, CCR7, CD25, CD127, CD95 and CD27, naive, central memory, regulatory and stem cell-like memory CD4+ T cells were sorted on a BD FACSAria II. A purity above 98% was achieved for all sorted populations. PBMCs were isolated immediately by Lymphoprep density gradient centrifugation and stained directly without culture. So that batch effects would be minimized, each experiment stained and sorted samples in pairs, pairing one healthy donor with one patient.

The full study reports these points: Sequencing cDNA rather than genomic DNA could over-represent highly expressing activated cells, although activation and CD3 levels did not differ between groups. In all four CD4+ subsets, TCRB CDR3 length was moderately but significantly shorter in type 1 diabetes patients. At VDJ recombination sites, type 1 diabetes patients had fewer insertions and more deleted nucleotides, which implies abnormalities in thymic rearrangement. Because small numbers of individuals were included in the HLA sub-analyses, any influence of HLA type on TCRB rearrangement was left unresolved. Shorter templates might be favored by PCR, yet because patient and control samples were amplified and corrected together, any such skew would affect both groups equally. The naive, central memory and regulatory TCRB repertoires appeared to resemble one another more closely among patients than among healthy donors.

The clonotype originates from a man younger than 30 in good health. Sequencing input: naive CD4+ T cells from blood. Interpreted using the paper, the cell subset or site label stands for: true naive CD4+ T cells. The chain employs TRBV9 and TRBJ2-7; the D gene assignment is ambiguous. The CDR3 corresponds to CASSVSPKSGDEQYF. The DNA sequence is given as TGTGCCAGCAGCGTAAGCCCAAAGTCTGGAGACGAGCAGTACTTC. Full variable domain (CDR3 extended with the reference TRBV9 and TRBJ2-7 proteins): DSGVTQTPKHLITATGQRVTLRCSPRSGDLSVYWYQQSLDQGLQFLIQYYNGEERAKGNILERFSAQQFPDLHSELNLSSLELGDSALYFCASSVSPKSGDEQYFGPGTRLTVT.